What follows are 22 T cell receptor beta chains derived from one specimen sequenced in a study of cytomegalovirus exposure and HLA in healthy donors. It was with 60 Vbeta and 13 Jbeta primers that the PCR ran. The protocol was immunoSEQ multiplex PCR, while the TCRdb copy is restricted to in-frame clones and leaves out a portion. The data show 95,000 to 100,000 clones, about 85% seen once. Input material: PBMCs. Receptors originate from a man aged 25 to 40 in good health and CMV-seronegative.

This clone was recorded once. This chain links TRBV6-5 with TRBJ1-5; 7 bases are a match to TRBD1. The germline V gene encodes CDR1 MNHEY and CDR2 SVGAGI. Trimming took 6 bases from V and 1 from J; bases not matched to a gene: 6. The CDR3 runs 15 residues. CDR3: CASRLDRASNQPQHF. CDR3 nucleotides: TGTGCCAGCAGACTCGACAGGGCAAGCAATCAGCCCCAGCATTTT.

The chain couples TRBV5-4 to TRBJ2-2, with D maybe TRBD1 (6 bases). Germline lookup yields CDR1 SGHNT and CDR2 YYREEE (reference sequence). The CDR3 runs 17 residues. V was pared by 0 bases and J by 0 bases, with 12 bases between. In DNA form, the CDR3 reads TGTGCCAGCAGCTTGGCGACAGGCCCGACGAACACCGGGGAGCTGTTTTTT. Protein sequence: CASSLATGPTNTGELFF. The entire variable domain, with the rest obtained from reference TRBV5-4 and TRBJ2-2, is as follows: ETGVTQSPTHLIKTRGQQVTLRCSSQSGHNTVSWYQQALGQGPQFIFQYYREEENGRGNFPPRFSGLQFPNYSSELNVNALELDDSALYLCASSLATGPTNTGELFFGEGSRLTVL.

This clone was counted once. The CDR3 DNA reads TGTGCCAGCAGCGTAGGTGTTAGCGGGAACGAGCAGTACTTC. It yields the protein CASSVGVSGNEQYF. V gene TRBV9 combines with J gene TRBJ2-7, with TRBD2 identical over 8 bases. This CDR3 is 14 amino acids long. CDR1 is SGDLS, CDR2 YYNGEE, per germline. With V trimmed by 0 bases and J by 5 bases, 4 bases remained unmatched.

This sequence joins TRBV7-9 and TRBJ1-2; D gene uncertain. The V gene lost 7 bases and the J gene lost 6 bases, with 21 bases spanning the gap. This CDR3 has 15 residues. Germline CDR1 SEHNR, CDR2 FQNEAQ (reference sequence). CDR3 amino acids: CASTPRVTSVDGYTF. CDR3 in DNA: TGTGCCAGCACCCCCCGAGTGACATCTGTTGATGGCTACACCTTC.

This clone was found once. The V call is TRBV19, the J call TRBJ2-5; tentatively, D is TRBD1 (5 bases). The V end lost 2 bases, the J end lost 3 bases, and 16 bases lay between the germline ends. CDR3 size: 16 residues. Germline CDR1 reads LNHDA; CDR2 reads SQIVND (reference sequence). Here the CDR3 reads CASSIIRAGSEETQYF. In DNA form, the CDR3 reads TGTGCCAGTAGTATAATCAGGGCAGGGTCTGAAGAGACCCAGTACTTC.

V is TRBV5-5 and J is TRBJ2-3, with 10 nucleotides matching TRBD2. In germline, CDR1 is SGHKS, CDR2 YYEKEE (reference sequence). This CDR3 is built from 14 residues. J gave up 4 bases and V 7 bases, and 6 bases lay outside the gene matches. The DNA of the CDR3 is TGTGCCAGCCGCATAGCGGGGGGTCCAGATACGCAGTATTTT. Translation gives CASRIAGGPDTQYF.

V usage is TRBV28 and J usage is TRBJ2-7, with a weak D call TRBD2 (5 bases). The CDR3 is made up of 13 amino acids. Germline V gives CDR1 MDHEN, CDR2 SYDVKM. V lost 3 bases and J 2 bases, leaving 8 bases between the germline ends. Here the CDR3 reads CASSFVAPYEQYF. The CDR3 bases are TGTGCCAGCAGTTTCGTAGCGCCCTACGAGCAGTACTTC.

The chain uses TRBV9 and TRBJ2-7, with 7 bases fitting TRBD2. Looked up from germline, CDR1 is SGDLS and CDR2 is YYNGEE. There are 15 residues in the CDR3. J was trimmed by 0 bases and V by 2 bases; bases with no gene match: 5. CDR3 region: CASSVSASGSYEQYF. As DNA, the CDR3 is TGTGCCAGCAGCGTGTCGGCTAGCGGCTCCTACGAGCAGTACTTC.

The chain joins TRBV7-2 to TRBJ2-7; 9 bases agree with TRBD1. The CDR3 spans 15 residues. The ends lost 5 bases at V and 0 bases at J; junction bases unmatched: 5. Germline V gene lookup returns CDR1 SGHTA and CDR2 FQGNSA. The CDR3 region is CASSLGQGNSYEQYF. CDR3 nucleotides: TGTGCCAGCAGCCTCGGACAGGGGAACTCCTACGAGCAGTACTTC.

The V gene is TRBV30, the J gene TRBJ2-7; D remains unclear. Trimming left V 3 bases short and J 0 bases short, with 6 bases between. Per the germline V gene, CDR1 is GTSNPN and CDR2 is SVGIG (reference sequence). CDR3 length: 12 residues. The CDR3 nucleotides read TGTGCCTGGAGGTCGAGCTCCTACGAGCAGTACTTC. The encoded protein is CAWRSSSYEQYF.

The chain couples TRBV13 to TRBJ1-4; 8 bases match TRBD1. CDR3 length: 15 residues. V lost 3 bases and J lost 4; bases outside the gene matches: 4. Germline V gene sequence: CDR1 PRHDT, CDR2 FYEKMQ (reference sequence). CDR3: CASSLQGQDNEKLFF. CDR3 in DNA: TGTGCCAGCAGCTTGCAGGGACAGGATAATGAAAAACTGTTTTTT.

This clone was observed a handful of times. The V and J genes are TRBV6-5 and TRBJ1-2, with 8 bases identical to TRBD1. The CDR3 runs to 15 residues. Unmatched junction bases numbered 7, after V lost 2 bases and J lost 5 bases. The germline CDR1 and CDR2 sequences are MNHEY and SVGAGI. The chain's CDR3 is CASSYTRTGSYGYTF. The CDR3 bases are TGTGCCAGCAGTTACACGAGGACAGGGAGTTATGGCTACACCTTC.

The J gene is TRBJ2-7, the V gene TRBV5-6; D unclear. This CDR3 contains 12 residues. In germline, CDR1 is SGHDT, CDR2 YYEEEE. Trimming left V 2 bases short and J 4 bases short, with 7 bases between. CDR3 sequence (DNA): TGTGCCAGCAGCTTCATCCAATACGAGCAGTACTTC. It specifies CASSFIQYEQYF.

The chain uses TRBV30 and TRBJ2-5; 10 nucleotides line up with TRBD2. J lost 5 bases, V lost 4 bases, and 7 bases had no gene match. There are 14 residues in the CDR3. Germline V gene data show CDR1 as GTSNPN and CDR2 as SVGIG (reference sequence). CDR3 loop: CAWNPSGSGETQYF. The CDR3 DNA reads as TGTGCCTGGAACCCTAGCGGGAGTGGGGAGACCCAGTACTTC. Drawing the rest from reference TRBV30 and TRBJ2-5, the complete variable domain is SQTIHQWPATLVQPVGSPLSLECTVEGTSNPNLYWYRQAAGRGLQLLFYSVGIGQISSEVPQNLSASRPQDRQFILSSKKLLLSDSGFYLCAWNPSGSGETQYFGPGTRLLVL.

The rearrangement uses TRBV7-9 and TRBJ2-7; a possible D gene is TRBD2 (7 bases). Trimming took 5 bases from V and 3 from J, leaving 26 bases between them. Germline V CDR1 and CDR2: SEHNR, FQNEAQ (reference sequence). The length of the CDR3 is 18 residues. The CDR3, as DNA: TGTGCCAGCAGCCGCCGGCGGGGGCCCGAGGGACACCTCTACGAGCAGTACTTC. The encoded protein is CASSRRRGPEGHLYEQYF.

The chain uses TRBV6-6 and TRBJ2-7, with 7 nucleotides matching TRBD1. V lost 2 bases, J lost 4 bases, and 2 bases stayed unmatched. CDR1 is MNHNY and CDR2 is SVGAGI in the germline V gene (reference sequence). The length of the CDR3 is 13 residues. In DNA, the CDR3 is TGTGCCAGCAGTTACAGGGACAGATACGAGCAGTACTTC. Amino acids: CASSYRDRYEQYF.

CDR3 residues: CASSLLAGGETQYF. CDR3 nucleotides: TGTGCCAGCAGCCTCCTAGCGGGGGGAGAGACCCAGTACTTC. The chain links TRBV7-8 to TRBJ2-5, with 11 nucleotides matching TRBD2. Losses at the gene ends were 5 bases for V and 4 bases for J; bases not matched to a gene: 3. Germline V gene sequence: CDR1 SGHVS, CDR2 FQNEAQ. The CDR3 covers 14 residues.

V gene TRBV7-8 combines with J gene TRBJ2-5; D is possibly TRBD1 (6 bases). This CDR3 region has 16 residues. V lost 4 bases, J lost 5 bases, and 20 bases lay in between. CDR1 is SGHVS and CDR2 is FQNEAQ in the germline V gene. In nucleotides, the CDR3 is TGTGCCAGCAGCTCCTATCCCCCGACAGGTGGCGAGACCCAGTACTTC. As protein: CASSSYPPTGGETQYF.

V gene TRBV7-6 combines with J gene TRBJ1-1; D not resolved. CDR1 and CDR2 (germline): SGHVS, FNYEAQ. V was trimmed by 5 bases and J by 2 bases, leaving 12 bases between them. The CDR3 is 14 residues long. The chain's CDR3 is CASSPWTENTEAFF. In DNA, the CDR3 is TGTGCCAGCAGCCCGTGGACTGAAAACACTGAAGCTTTCTTT. Combining the CDR3 with reference TRBV7-6 and TRBJ1-1 gives the whole variable domain GAGVSQSPRYKVTKRGQDVALRCDPISGHVSLYWYRQALGQGPEFLTYFNYEAQQDKSGLPNDRFSAERPEGSISTLTIQRTEQRDSAMYRCASSPWTENTEAFFGQGTRLTVV.

This sequence joins TRBV6-6 and TRBJ1-2, with D perhaps matching TRBD1 (5 bases). The CDR3 is 14 amino acids. The germline gives CDR1 MNHNY, CDR2 SVGAGI (reference sequence). Trimming pared 0 bases from V and 4 bases from J, leaving 9 bases between. The CDR3 sequence is CASSYSTVGYGYTF. The DNA for the CDR3 is TGTGCCAGCAGTTACTCGACAGTCGGCTATGGCTACACCTTC.

The chain employs TRBV13 and TRBJ2-5; 7 bases align to TRBD1. With 0 bases clipped from V and 4 bases from J, the junction kept 5 bases outside the gene matches. The CDR3 extends over 15 amino acids. From germline, CDR1 is PRHDT and CDR2 FYEKMQ (reference sequence). CDR3 loop: CASSLGGAGGETQYF. The CDR3 DNA reads as TGTGCCAGCAGCTTAGGCGGTGCAGGGGGAGAGACCCAGTACTTC.

This chain connects TRBV6-6 to TRBJ1-5; TRBD1 aligns across 7 bases. This CDR3 region has 15 residues. Germline V CDR1 and CDR2: MNHNY, SVGAGI (reference sequence). V shed 5 bases, J shed 1 base, and the junction held 5 bases outside the gene matches. The CDR3 spells CASSNRQGSNQPQHF. The CDR3 bases are TGTGCCAGCAGTAACCGACAGGGAAGCAATCAGCCCCAGCATTTT.